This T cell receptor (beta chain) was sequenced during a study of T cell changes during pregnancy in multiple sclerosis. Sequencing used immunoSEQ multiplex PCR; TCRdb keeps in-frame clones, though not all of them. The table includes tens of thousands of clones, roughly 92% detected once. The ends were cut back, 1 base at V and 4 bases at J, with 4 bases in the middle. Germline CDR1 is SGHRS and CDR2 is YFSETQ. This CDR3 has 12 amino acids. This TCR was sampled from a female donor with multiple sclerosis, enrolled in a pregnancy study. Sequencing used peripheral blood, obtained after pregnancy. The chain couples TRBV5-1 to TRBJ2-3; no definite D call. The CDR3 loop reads CASSLIADTQYF. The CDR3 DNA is TGCGCCAGCAGCTTGATCGCAGATACGCAGTATTTT.